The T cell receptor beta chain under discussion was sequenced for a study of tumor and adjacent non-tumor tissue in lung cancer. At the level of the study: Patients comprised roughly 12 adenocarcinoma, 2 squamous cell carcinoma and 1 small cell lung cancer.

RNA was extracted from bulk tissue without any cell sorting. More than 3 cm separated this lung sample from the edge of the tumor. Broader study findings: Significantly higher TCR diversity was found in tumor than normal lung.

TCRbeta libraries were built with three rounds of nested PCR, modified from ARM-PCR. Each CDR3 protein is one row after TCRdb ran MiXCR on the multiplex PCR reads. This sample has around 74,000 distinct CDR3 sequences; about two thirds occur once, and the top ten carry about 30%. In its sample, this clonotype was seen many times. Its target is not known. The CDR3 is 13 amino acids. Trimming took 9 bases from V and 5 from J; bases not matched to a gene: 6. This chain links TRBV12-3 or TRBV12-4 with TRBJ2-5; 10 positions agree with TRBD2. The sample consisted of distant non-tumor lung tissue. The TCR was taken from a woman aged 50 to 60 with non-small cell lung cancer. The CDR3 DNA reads TGTGCCAGTCTAGCGGGAGAATGGGAGACCCAGTACTTC. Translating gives CASLAGEWETQYF.